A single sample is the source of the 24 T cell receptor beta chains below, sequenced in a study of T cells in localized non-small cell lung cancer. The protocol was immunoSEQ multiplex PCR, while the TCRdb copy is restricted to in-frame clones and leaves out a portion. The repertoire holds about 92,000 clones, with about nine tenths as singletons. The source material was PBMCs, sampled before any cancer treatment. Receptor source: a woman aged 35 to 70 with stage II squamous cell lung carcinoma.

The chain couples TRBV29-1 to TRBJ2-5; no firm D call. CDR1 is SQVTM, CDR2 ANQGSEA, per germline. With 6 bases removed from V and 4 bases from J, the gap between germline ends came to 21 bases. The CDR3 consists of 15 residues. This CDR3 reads CSVAGGPPQVETQYF. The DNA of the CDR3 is TGCAGCGTAGCCGGCGGCCCACCCCAAGTAGAGACCCAGTACTTC.

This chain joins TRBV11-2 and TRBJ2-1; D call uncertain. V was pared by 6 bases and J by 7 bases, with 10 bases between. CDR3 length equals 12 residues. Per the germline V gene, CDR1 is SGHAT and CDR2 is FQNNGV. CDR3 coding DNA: TGTGCCAGCAGACACGACACAAATGAGCAGTTCTTC. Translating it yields CASRHDTNEQFF.

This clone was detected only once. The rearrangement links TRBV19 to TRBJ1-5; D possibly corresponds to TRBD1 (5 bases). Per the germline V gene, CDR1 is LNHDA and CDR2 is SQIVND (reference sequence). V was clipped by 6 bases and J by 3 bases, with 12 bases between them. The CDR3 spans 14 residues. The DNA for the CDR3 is TGTGCCAGTAGGGGGCACAGCAACAATCAGCCCCAGCATTTT. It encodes CASRGHSNNQPQHF.

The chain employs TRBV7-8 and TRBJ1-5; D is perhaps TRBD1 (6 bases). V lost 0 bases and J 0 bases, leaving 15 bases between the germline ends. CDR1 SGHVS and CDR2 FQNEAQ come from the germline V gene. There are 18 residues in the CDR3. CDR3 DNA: TGTGCCAGCAGCTTAGCTGGCTGGGGGCGGCGTAGCAATCAGCCCCAGCATTTT. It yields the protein CASSLAGWGRRSNQPQHF.

CDR3 sequence (DNA): TGTGCCAGCAAGGACGGCTCCTATAATTCACCCCTCCACTTT. This codes for CASKDGSYNSPLHF. The chain joins TRBV6-5 to TRBJ1-6; D not certain. CDR3 length: 14 amino acids. Trimming shortened V by 7 bases and J by 0 bases, and 7 bases separated the two germline ends. Germline V gene data show CDR1 as MNHEY and CDR2 as SVGAGI.

The CDR3 nucleotides read TGTGCCAGCAGCCCCGGACTAGCGGAGCAGTTCTTC. As protein: CASSPGLAEQFF. The chain is built from TRBV5-4 and TRBJ2-1, with 9 bases identical to TRBD2. There are 12 residues in the CDR3. The ends lost 4 bases at V and 10 bases at J; junction bases unmatched: 3. Germline assignment: CDR1 SGHNT and CDR2 YYREEE (reference sequence).

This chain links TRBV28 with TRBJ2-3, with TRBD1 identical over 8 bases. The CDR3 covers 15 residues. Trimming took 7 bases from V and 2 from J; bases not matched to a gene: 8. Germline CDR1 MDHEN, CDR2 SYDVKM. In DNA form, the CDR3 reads TGTGCCAGCAACTCAGGGGGCCCGAACACAGATACGCAGTATTTT. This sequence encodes CASNSGGPNTDTQYF.

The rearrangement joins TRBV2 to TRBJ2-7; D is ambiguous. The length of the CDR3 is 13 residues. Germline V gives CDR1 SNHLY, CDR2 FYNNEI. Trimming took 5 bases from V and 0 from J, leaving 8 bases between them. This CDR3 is CASSKLNSYEQYF. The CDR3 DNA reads TGTGCCAGCAGTAAGCTTAACTCCTACGAGCAGTACTTC. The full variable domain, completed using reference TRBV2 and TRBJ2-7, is EPEVTQTPSHQVTQMGQEVILRCVPISNHLYFYWYRQILGQKVEFLVSFYNNEISEKSEIFDDQFSVERPDGSNFTLKIRSTKLEDSAMYFCASSKLNSYEQYFGPGTRLTVT.

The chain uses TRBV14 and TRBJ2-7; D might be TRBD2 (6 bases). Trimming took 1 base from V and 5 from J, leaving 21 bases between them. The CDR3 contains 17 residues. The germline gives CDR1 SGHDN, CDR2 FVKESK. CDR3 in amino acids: CASSQVGRSGGSDEQYF. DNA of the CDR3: TGTGCCAGCAGCCAAGTGGGGCGCTCCGGGGGATCTGACGAGCAGTACTTC.

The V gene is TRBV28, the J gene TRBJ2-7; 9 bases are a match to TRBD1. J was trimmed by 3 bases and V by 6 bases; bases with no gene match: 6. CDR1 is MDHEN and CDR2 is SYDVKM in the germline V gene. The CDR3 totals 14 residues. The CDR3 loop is CASRHRGLSYEQYF. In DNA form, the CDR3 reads TGTGCCAGCAGACACAGGGGGCTGAGCTACGAGCAGTACTTC.

CDR3 DNA: TGTGCCAGCAGCTTGAGCCTACAGGGATCTGGGGCCAACGTCCTGACTTTC. This sequence encodes CASSLSLQGSGANVLTF. V gene TRBV7-9 combines with J gene TRBJ2-6; possibly TRBD1 for D (6 bases). This CDR3 region has 17 residues. Deletions cut 3 bases from V and 1 base from J, with 13 bases between. CDR1 is SEHNR and CDR2 is FQNEAQ in the germline V gene (reference sequence).

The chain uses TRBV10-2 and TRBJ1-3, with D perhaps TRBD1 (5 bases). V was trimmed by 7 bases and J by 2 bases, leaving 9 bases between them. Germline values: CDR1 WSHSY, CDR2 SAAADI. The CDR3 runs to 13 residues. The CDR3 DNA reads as TGCGCCAGCATCGGGGCTCCTGGAAACACCATATATTTT. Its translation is CASIGAPGNTIYF.

CDR3 coding DNA: TGTGCCACTTTAGCGGGAGGACTTAGAGAGCAGTACTTC. Amino acid sequence: CATLAGGLREQYF. The chain couples TRBV28 to TRBJ2-7; 10 nucleotides match TRBD2. The CDR3 is 13 residues long. The ends lost 10 bases at V and 7 bases at J; junction bases unmatched: 10. CDR1 and CDR2 from the germline V gene are MDHEN and SYDVKM.

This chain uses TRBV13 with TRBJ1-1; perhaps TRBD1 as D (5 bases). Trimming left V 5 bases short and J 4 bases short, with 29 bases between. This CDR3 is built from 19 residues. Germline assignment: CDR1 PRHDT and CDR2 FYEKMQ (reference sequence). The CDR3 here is CASSQSTVAPPQGGTEAFF. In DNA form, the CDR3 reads TGTGCCAGCAGCCAATCGACCGTTGCCCCTCCCCAGGGAGGCACTGAAGCTTTCTTT.

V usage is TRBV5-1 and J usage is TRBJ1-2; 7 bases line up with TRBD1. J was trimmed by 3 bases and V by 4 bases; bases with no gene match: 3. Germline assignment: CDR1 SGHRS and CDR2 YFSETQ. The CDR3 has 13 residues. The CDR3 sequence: CASSPQGDYGYTF. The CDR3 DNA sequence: TGCGCCAGCAGCCCTCAGGGGGACTATGGCTACACCTTC.

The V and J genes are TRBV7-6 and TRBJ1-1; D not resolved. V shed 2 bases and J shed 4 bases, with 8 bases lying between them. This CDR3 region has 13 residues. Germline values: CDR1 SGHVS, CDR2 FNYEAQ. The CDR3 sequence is CASSLFGVTEAFF. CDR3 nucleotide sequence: TGTGCCAGCAGCTTATTTGGGGTCACTGAAGCTTTCTTT.

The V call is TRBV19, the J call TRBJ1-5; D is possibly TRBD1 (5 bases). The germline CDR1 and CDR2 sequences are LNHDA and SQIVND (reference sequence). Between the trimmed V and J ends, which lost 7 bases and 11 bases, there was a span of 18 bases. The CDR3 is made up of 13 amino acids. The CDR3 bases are TGTGCCAGTACATTTCAGGGCGATCAATCCCAGCATTTT. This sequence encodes CASTFQGDQSQHF.

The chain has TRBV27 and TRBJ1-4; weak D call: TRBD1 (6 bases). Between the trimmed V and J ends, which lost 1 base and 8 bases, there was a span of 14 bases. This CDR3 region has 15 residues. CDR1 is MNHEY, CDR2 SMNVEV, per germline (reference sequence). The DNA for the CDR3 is TGTGCCAGCAGTTTATTAGGGGGATACGGGGAAAAACTGTTTTTT. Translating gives CASSLLGGYGEKLFF.

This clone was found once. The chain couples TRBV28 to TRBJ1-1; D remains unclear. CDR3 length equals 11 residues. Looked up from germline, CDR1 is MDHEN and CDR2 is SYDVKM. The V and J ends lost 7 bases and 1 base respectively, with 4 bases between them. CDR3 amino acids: CASNWNTEAFF. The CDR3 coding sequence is TGTGCCAGCAATTGGAACACTGAAGCTTTCTTT.

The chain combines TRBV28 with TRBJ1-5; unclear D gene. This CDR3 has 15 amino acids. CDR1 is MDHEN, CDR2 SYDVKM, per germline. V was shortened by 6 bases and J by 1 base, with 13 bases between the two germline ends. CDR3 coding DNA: TGTGCCAGCAGAAATGAGGTTCGAAGCAATCAGCCCCAGCATTTT. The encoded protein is CASRNEVRSNQPQHF.

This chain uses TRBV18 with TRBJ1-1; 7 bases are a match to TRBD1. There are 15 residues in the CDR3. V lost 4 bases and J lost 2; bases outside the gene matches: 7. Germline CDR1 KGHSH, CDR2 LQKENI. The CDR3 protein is CASSRSDRANTEAFF. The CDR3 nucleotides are TGTGCCAGCTCACGCTCCGACAGGGCCAACACTGAAGCTTTCTTT.

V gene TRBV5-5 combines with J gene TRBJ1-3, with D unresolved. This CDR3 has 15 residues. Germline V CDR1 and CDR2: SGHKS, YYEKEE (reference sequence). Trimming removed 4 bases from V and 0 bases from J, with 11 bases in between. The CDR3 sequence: CASSPASGSGNTIYF. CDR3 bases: TGTGCCAGCAGCCCCGCGAGCGGCTCTGGAAACACCATATATTTT.

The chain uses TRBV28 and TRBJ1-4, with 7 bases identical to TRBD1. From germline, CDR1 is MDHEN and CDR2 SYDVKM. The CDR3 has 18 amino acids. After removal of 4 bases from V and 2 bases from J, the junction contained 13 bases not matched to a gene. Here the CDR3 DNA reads TGTGCCAGCAGTTCTTACCAGGGGGGGCGCGTTACTAATGAAAAACTGTTTTTT. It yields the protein CASSSYQGGRVTNEKLFF. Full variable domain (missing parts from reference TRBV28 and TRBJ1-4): DVKVTQSSRYLVKRTGEKVFLECVQDMDHENMFWYRQDPGLGLRLIYFSYDVKMKEKGDIPEGYSVSREKKERFSLILESASTNQTSMYLCASSSYQGGRVTNEKLFFGSGTQLSVL.

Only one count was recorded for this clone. The CDR3 DNA reads TGTGCCAGCAGTGAATCCTGGGGCGCTGAAGCTTTCTTT. This codes for CASSESWGAEAFF. The V and J genes are TRBV25-1 and TRBJ1-1, with a possible D match to TRBD1 (5 bases). Looked up from germline, CDR1 is MGHDK and CDR2 is SYGVNS. The V end was cut by 1 base, the J end by 6 bases, with 9 bases between. The CDR3 is 13 amino acids.